These T cell receptor beta chains were read from a single sample in a study of blood T cell repertoires in COVID-19. Assay used: immunoSEQ multiplex PCR; TCRdb lists only in-frame clones, some missing. The sample holds approximately 190,000 clones, around 86% seen once. The sequenced material came from PBMCs or T cells enriched from blood (not recorded which). Receptor source: a woman aged 35 to 49 in a cohort exposed to, infected with or recovered from COVID-19 (not recorded which). The CDR3 runs from the conserved cysteine through the conserved F or W. A D gene is named only where the DNA matches it firmly. Expanded clones get a size class; other rows say once, few or many, or leave the size out.

NA	15	NA	TRBV5-5	TRBJ2-6	TGTGCCAGCAGCGCTCAGGGTACTGGGGCCAACGTCCTGACTTTC	CASSAQGTGANVLTF
NA	17	TRBD2	TRBV3-1/TRBV3-2	TRBJ2-5	TGTGCCAGCAGCCAAGGGACTAGCGGGAGGGACCAAGAGACCCAGTACTTC	CASSQGTSGRDQETQYF
NA	12	TRBD1	TRBV6-5	TRBJ1-4	TGTGCCAGCAGGACAGGGAATGAAAAACTGTTTTTT	CASRTGNEKLFF
NA	16	TRBD1	TRBV15	TRBJ1-5	TGTGCCACCAGCAGAGATAAAGGGGGCACAGGTCAGCCCCAGCATTTT	CATSRDKGGTGQPQHF
few	13	NA	TRBV12-3/TRBV12-4	TRBJ1-1	TGTGCCAGCAGTTTAGGACAGCCGATGGAAGCTTTCTTT	CASSLGQPMEAFF
NA	16	NA	TRBV11-2	TRBJ1-1	TGTGCCAGCAGCTTAGGAGGGTATTCTATGGTCACTGAAGCTTTCTTT	CASSLGGYSMVTEAFF
NA	14	TRBD1	TRBV27	TRBJ1-2	TGTGCCAGCAGTTTAAAGGGGGCTAGCTATGGCTACACCTTC	CASSLKGASYGYTF
NA	15	TRBD1	TRBV11-3	TRBJ1-1	TGTGCCAGCAGCGACCGACAGGGGCAGAACACTGAAGCTTTCTTT	CASSDRQGQNTEAFF
NA	13	NA	TRBV7-2	TRBJ1-2	TGTGCCAGCAGCTGGGGGGAAGAGGGGGGCTACACCTTC	CASSWGEEGGYTF
NA	14	NA	TRBV28	TRBJ1-4	TGTGCCAGCAGTCCGGGAGGAACTAATGAAAAACTGTTTTTT	CASSPGGTNEKLFF
NA	16	TRBD1	TRBV19	TRBJ2-2	TGTGCCAGTAGTTACGGCAGGGGGCTCGCCACCGGGGAGCTGTTTTTT	CASSYGRGLATGELFF
once	15	NA	TRBV9	TRBJ1-2	TGTGCCAGCAGCGTAGGATCAGGGTCGGGCTATGGCTACACCTTC	CASSVGSGSGYGYTF
NA	17	NA	TRBV19	TRBJ1-1	TGTGCCAGTAGTATAGAAAGCTTCGGAGTTCCCTGGGAGGGAGCTTTCTTT	CASSIESFGVPWEGAFF
NA	16	TRBD2	TRBV27	TRBJ2-2	TGTGCCAGCAGTTTACTAGCGGGAGTGGGCACCGGGGAGCTGTTTTTT	CASSLLAGVGTGELFF
NA	14	NA	TRBV7-9	TRBJ1-1	TGTGCCAGCAGCTTACTGAGAGGGGGCACTGAAGCTTTCTTT	CASSLLRGGTEAFF
NA	15	TRBD2	TRBV2	TRBJ2-2	TGTGCCAGCAGTAGGGGACTACCGAACACCGGGGAGCTGTTTTTT	CASSRGLPNTGELFF
once	15	TRBD1	TRBV4-1	TRBJ1-5	TGCGCCAGCAGCGACAGGGACAATAGCAATCAGCCCCAGCATTTT	CASSDRDNSNQPQHF
NA	15	NA	TRBV27	TRBJ1-5	TGTGCCAGCAGTTTATACTGGGGGGTGGATCAGCCCCAGCATTTT	CASSLYWGVDQPQHF
NA	12	NA	TRBV5-8	TRBJ2-2	TGTGCCAGCAGCTTTAGTGGGCGGGAGCTGTTTTTT	CASSFSGRELFF
NA	14	NA	TRBV6-5	TRBJ1-5	TGTGCCAGCTTGGGTTTGGAGATCAATCAGCCCCAGCATTTT	CASLGLEINQPQHF
NA	14	TRBD1	TRBV18	TRBJ1-2	TGTGCCAGCTCAGCCCCGGACAGGGAGGGGGGCTACACCTTC	CASSAPDREGGYTF
NA	14	NA	TRBV10-1	TRBJ1-3	TGCGCCAGCTCGGCGACTTCGTCGGGAAACACCATATATTTT	CASSATSSGNTIYF
NA	16	TRBD2	TRBV11-2	TRBJ2-1	TGTGCCAGCAGCTTAGGAGGGACTAGCGGTTACAATGAGCAGTTCTTC	CASSLGGTSGYNEQFF
NA	13	TRBD1	TRBV12-3/TRBV12-4	TRBJ1-1	TGTGCCAGCAGTCCGACAGGGATGGCTGAAGCTTTCTTT	CASSPTGMAEAFF
NA	13	NA	TRBV3-1/TRBV3-2	TRBJ1-2	TGTGCCAGCAGCCAAGGTACTGTCTATGGCTACACCTTC	CASSQGTVYGYTF
NA	12	NA	TRBV7-9	TRBJ2-1	TGTGCCAGCAGCCTCAGTTCCCGTGAGCAGTTCTTC	CASSLSSREQFF
NA	17	NA	TRBV3-1/TRBV3-2	TRBJ1-2	TGTGCCAGCAGCCAACAAAATGGACAGACGCTCTCCTATGGCTACACCTTC	CASSQQNGQTLSYGYTF
NA	15	NA	TRBV5-1	TRBJ2-2	TGCGCCAGCAGCTTGGGCGGGGGCGACACCGGGGAGCTGTTTTTT	CASSLGGGDTGELFF
NA	12	TRBD1	TRBV27	TRBJ1-1	TGTGCCAGCACTTCAGGGGGCACTGAAGCTTTCTTT	CASTSGGTEAFF
NA	14	NA	TRBV2	TRBJ1-2	TGTGCCAGCGCATCCCGGGACACGAACTATGGCTACACCTTC	CASASRDTNYGYTF
NA	15	TRBD1	TRBV15	TRBJ2-3	TGTGCCACCAGCCTACGGGACAGGGAATCAGATACGCAGTATTTT	CATSLRDRESDTQYF
NA	17	TRBD2	TRBV10-3	TRBJ2-1	TGTGCCATCAGCACGGGACTAGCGGGAGCAGCCTACAATGAGCAGTTCTTC	CAISTGLAGAAYNEQFF
NA	14	TRBD2	TRBV2	TRBJ2-1	TGTGCCAGCAGTCGACTAGCGGGGTACAATGAGCAGTTCTTC	CASSRLAGYNEQFF